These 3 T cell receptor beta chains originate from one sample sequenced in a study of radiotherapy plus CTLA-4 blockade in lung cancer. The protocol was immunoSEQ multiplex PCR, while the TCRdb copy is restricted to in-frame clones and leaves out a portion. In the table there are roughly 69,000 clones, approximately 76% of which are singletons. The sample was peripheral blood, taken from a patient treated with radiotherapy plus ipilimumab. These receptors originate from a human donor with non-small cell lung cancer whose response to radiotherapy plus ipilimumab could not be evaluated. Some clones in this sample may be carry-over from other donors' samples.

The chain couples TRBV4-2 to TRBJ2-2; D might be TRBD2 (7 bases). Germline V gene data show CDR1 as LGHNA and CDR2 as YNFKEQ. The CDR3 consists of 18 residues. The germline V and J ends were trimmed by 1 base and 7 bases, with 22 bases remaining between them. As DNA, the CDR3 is TGTGCCAGCAGCCAAGTTCGGGCTGGCGGGGGCGTCGTCGGGGAGCTGTTTTTT. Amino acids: CASSQVRAGGGVVGELFF.

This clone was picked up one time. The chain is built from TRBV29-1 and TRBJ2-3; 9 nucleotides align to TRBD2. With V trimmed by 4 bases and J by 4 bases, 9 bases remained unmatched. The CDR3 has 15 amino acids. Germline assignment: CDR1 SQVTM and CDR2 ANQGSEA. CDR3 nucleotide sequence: TGCAGCGTTGGTCAGCGGGGGGACTGGTCAGATACGCAGTATTTT. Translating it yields CSVGQRGDWSDTQYF.

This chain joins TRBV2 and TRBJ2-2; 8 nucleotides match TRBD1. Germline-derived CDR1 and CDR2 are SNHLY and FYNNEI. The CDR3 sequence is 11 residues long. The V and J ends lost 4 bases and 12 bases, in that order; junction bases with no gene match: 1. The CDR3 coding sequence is TGTGCCAGCAGTGGACAGGGGCAGCTGTTTTTT. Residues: CASSGQGQLFF.